The 22 T cell receptor beta chains given below trace back to one sample, sequenced in a study of blood T cell repertoires in COVID-19. Measured with immunoSEQ multiplex PCR; TCRdb has only the in-frame clones, and not every one. The sample lists about 150,000 clones, around 83% occurring once. The specimen sequenced was peripheral blood. The receptor set was obtained from a woman aged 55-69 years with acute or convalescent COVID-19.

The table lists this clone with a few counts. V and J are TRBV19 and TRBJ2-1; 12 nucleotides match TRBD2. The trim removed 4 bases at V and 8 bases at J, leaving 3 bases unmatched. The CDR3 spans 14 residues. Germline V lookup: CDR1 LNHDA, CDR2 SQIVND (reference sequence). This chain's CDR3 is CASSSLAGGHEQFF. The DNA of the CDR3 is TGTGCCAGTAGTAGTCTAGCGGGGGGGCATGAGCAGTTCTTC.

The rearrangement links TRBV18 to TRBJ2-1, with 9 nucleotides matching TRBD2. There are 17 residues in the CDR3. CDR1 is KGHSH, CDR2 LQKENI, per germline. V lost 0 bases and J lost 10; bases outside the gene matches: 13. The CDR3, as DNA: TGTGCCAGCTCACCACCGGGGGGGCTAGCGGGGATCTGGGAGCAGTTCTTC. Its translation is CASSPPGGLAGIWEQFF.

This clone was seen a single time. J is TRBJ1-5 and V is TRBV6-5; D gene ambiguous. The CDR3 runs 15 residues. Germline loops: CDR1 MNHEY, CDR2 SVGAGI. V shed 7 bases and J shed 3 bases, with 16 bases lying between them. In DNA, the CDR3 is TGTGCCAGCAATTGGGTTCGTAGCCCCAATCAGCCCCAGCATTTT. It codes for CASNWVRSPNQPQHF.

The rearrangement links TRBV5-6 to TRBJ1-3; TRBD1 matches at 7 bases. The V gene's germline CDR1 is SGHDT and CDR2 YYEEEE. The CDR3 loop spans 17 amino acids. The junction had 11 bases not matched to a gene; V was cut back by 1 base and J by 4 bases. The CDR3 bases are TGTGCCAGCAGCTTGTCGACAGGGAGAATAAGGGGAAACACCATATATTTT. Its protein is CASSLSTGRIRGNTIYF.

V and J are TRBV19 and TRBJ1-2; 9 positions match TRBD1. Germline V gene data show CDR1 as LNHDA and CDR2 as SQIVND (reference sequence). V trimming: 3 bases; J trimming: 5 bases; junction bases outside the gene matches: 4. The CDR3 extends over 14 amino acids. CDR3 in DNA: TGTGCCAGTAGTATGGACAGGGGACAATATGGCTACACCTTC. Its protein product is CASSMDRGQYGYTF.

The chain uses TRBV7-9 and TRBJ1-3, with TRBD1 as a possible D gene (5 bases). Trimming pared 11 bases from V and 0 bases from J, leaving 14 bases between. The CDR3 spans 14 residues. Germline V gene sequence: CDR1 SEHNR, CDR2 FQNEAQ (reference sequence). The CDR3 region is CAVARGSSGNTIYF. CDR3 in DNA: TGTGCCGTCGCCCGGGGGAGCTCTGGAAACACCATATATTTT.

The sample holds a few counts of this clone. The chain links TRBV6-5 to TRBJ1-6, with a weak D call TRBD1 (5 bases). V was trimmed by 2 bases and J by 2 bases, leaving 7 bases between them. This CDR3 is 15 amino acids long. Looked up from germline, CDR1 is MNHEY and CDR2 is SVGAGI. The CDR3 here is CASSYQGAYNSPLHF. The CDR3 bases are TGTGCCAGCAGTTACCAGGGCGCCTATAATTCACCCCTCCACTTT.

The gene calls are TRBV28 and TRBJ1-1; TRBD1 might be the D (6 bases). The V gene's germline CDR1 is MDHEN and CDR2 SYDVKM. V was cut by 5 bases and J by 2 bases, with 9 bases left in between. This CDR3 comprises 13 residues. The CDR3 loop reads CASSPGHNTEAFF. CDR3 nucleotides: TGTGCCAGCAGTCCGGGACATAACACTGAAGCTTTCTTT. Together with reference TRBV28 and TRBJ1-1, the CDR3 gives the full variable domain: DVKVTQSSRYLVKRTGEKVFLECVQDMDHENMFWYRQDPGLGLRLIYFSYDVKMKEKGDIPEGYSVSREKKERFSLILESASTNQTSMYLCASSPGHNTEAFFGQGTRLTVV.

The chain has TRBV6-6 and TRBJ1-5; the D is unclear. The germline CDR1 and CDR2 sequences are MNHNY and SVGAGI (reference sequence). Trimming removed 2 bases at V and 5 bases at J, with 13 bases between. The CDR3 length is 15 residues. The CDR3 is CASSYSPNRDQPQHF. CDR3 coding DNA: TGTGCCAGCAGTTACAGCCCCAACCGGGATCAGCCCCAGCATTTT.

The chain is built from TRBV5-1 and TRBJ2-1; 12 bases fit TRBD2. In germline, CDR1 is SGHRS, CDR2 YFSETQ. This CDR3 region has 16 residues. Trimming took 4 bases from V and 4 from J; bases not matched to a gene: 6. CDR3: CASSQKTSGGYNEQFF. DNA for the CDR3: TGCGCCAGCAGCCAAAAGACTAGCGGGGGATACAATGAGCAGTTCTTC. The complete variable domain, with remaining parts taken from reference TRBV5-1 and TRBJ2-1, reads KAGVTQTPRYLIKTRGQQVTLSCSPISGHRSVSWYQQTPGQGLQFLFEYFSETQRNKGNFPGRFSGRQFSNSRSEMNVSTLELGDSALYLCASSQKTSGGYNEQFFGPGTRLTVL.

The chain uses TRBV2 and TRBJ2-7, with 8 bases that match TRBD1. Germline loops: CDR1 SNHLY, CDR2 FYNNEI. CDR3 size: 14 residues. Trimming took 6 bases from V and 2 from J; bases not matched to a gene: 6. In nucleotides, the CDR3 is TGTGCCAGCAGAAGGACAGGGAGACCCTACGAGCAGTACTTC. Protein product: CASRRTGRPYEQYF.

The gene calls are TRBV21-1 and TRBJ1-2; the listed D gene, TRBD1, was not tested against the DNA. TRBV21-1 is assigned pseudogene status. The CDR3 is 19 amino acids. This chain's CDR3 is CASSTSLPGTGGFMYGYTF. The CDR3 bases are TGTGCCAGCAGCACTTCTTTACCCGGGACAGGGGGCTTTATGTATGGCTACACCTTC.

This clone has more than one count but fewer than ten. J is TRBJ1-3 and V is TRBV18; 7 nucleotides match TRBD1. Germline CDR1 reads KGHSH; CDR2 reads LQKENI. The CDR3 totals 15 residues. Trimming removed 3 bases from V and 2 bases from J; junction bases left unmatched: 4. The CDR3 loop reads CASSPRTGAGNTIYF. Written as DNA, the CDR3 is TGTGCCAGCTCACCTCGAACAGGGGCTGGAAACACCATATATTTT.

This chain links TRBV28 with TRBJ1-5, with D possibly TRBD1 on 6 matching bases. Germline assignment: CDR1 MDHEN and CDR2 SYDVKM. With 2 bases removed from V and 1 base from J, the gap between germline ends came to 12 bases. This CDR3 is built from 16 residues. The CDR3 DNA reads as TGTGCCAGCAGTTTAATCCCAGGGGCCAGCAATCAGCCCCAGCATTTT. It encodes CASSLIPGASNQPQHF.

The chain carries TRBV2 and TRBJ2-7, with D hard to call. The CDR3 has 11 residues. Looked up from germline, CDR1 is SNHLY and CDR2 is FYNNEI. The ends were cut back, 5 bases at V and 4 bases at J, with 6 bases in the middle. Written as DNA, the CDR3 is TGTGCCAGCAGTTCCGAGTACGAGCAGTACTTC. This gives the protein CASSSEYEQYF. Drawing the rest from reference TRBV2 and TRBJ2-7, the complete variable domain is EPEVTQTPSHQVTQMGQEVILRCVPISNHLYFYWYRQILGQKVEFLVSFYNNEISEKSEIFDDQFSVERPDGSNFTLKIRSTKLEDSAMYFCASSSEYEQYFGPGTRLTVT.

Notes on this clone: A read error may account for a junction end that differs from germline. The chain has TRBV23-1 and TRBJ2-3; TRBD2 is a possible D gene (6 bases). TRBV23-1 is labeled an ORF, and its function is uncertain. The CDR3 has 22 residues. The CDR3 protein is CASSQQVLPPGRNFGGRRRYVF. Here the CDR3 DNA reads TGCGCCAGCAGTCAACAAGTCCTACCCCCGGGAAGGAATTTCGGAGGGCGTCGCAGATACGTTTTT.

This chain links TRBV5-1 with TRBJ2-3; 12 bases fit TRBD2. The CDR3 runs to 16 residues. Per germline, CDR1 SGHRS and CDR2 YFSETQ. The ends lost 4 bases at V and 2 bases at J; junction bases unmatched: 5. CDR3 DNA sequence: TGCGCCAGCAGCCCTCGGACTAGCGGGGCCACAGATACGCAGTATTTT. Residues: CASSPRTSGATDTQYF.

This clone is a singleton in its sample. The J gene is TRBJ1-5, the V gene TRBV27; D is undetermined. V lost 2 bases and J 0 bases, leaving 2 bases between the germline ends. The CDR3 spans 13 residues. Germline V CDR1 and CDR2: MNHEY, SMNVEV (reference sequence). DNA of the CDR3: TGTGCCAGCAGTTTACATAGCAATCAGCCCCAGCATTTT. Its translation: CASSLHSNQPQHF.

The chain carries TRBV20-1 and TRBJ1-2; D might be TRBD1 (6 bases). The CDR3 contains 10 residues. Deletions cut 8 bases from V and 7 bases from J, with 11 bases between. Germline values: CDR1 DFQATT, CDR2 SNEGSKA (reference sequence). The CDR3, as DNA: TGCAGTTGGGGGGGGGCTGGCTACACCTTC. This translates into CSWGGAGYTF.

V usage is TRBV28 and J usage is TRBJ1-3, with 9 bases aligning to TRBD1. The ends lost 5 bases at V and 4 bases at J; junction bases unmatched: 6. CDR1 MDHEN and CDR2 SYDVKM come from the germline V gene. The CDR3 loop spans 15 amino acids. This CDR3 is CASSIYRGRGNTIYF. The CDR3 DNA is TGTGCCAGCAGTATCTACAGGGGGCGGGGAAACACCATATATTTT.

V usage is TRBV5-5 and J usage is TRBJ1-2; TRBD1 matches 7 bases. Germline values: CDR1 SGHKS, CDR2 YYEKEE (reference sequence). V lost 4 bases to trimming and J lost 0 bases; unmatched junction nucleotides: 3. The CDR3 is made up of 14 amino acids. The CDR3 DNA sequence: TGTGCCAGCAGCGCCGGGACAGCTAACTATGGCTACACCTTC. Translation: CASSAGTANYGYTF.

The table lists this clone with a few counts. V usage is TRBV2 and J usage is TRBJ2-2; a weak D match, TRBD1 (6 bases). CDR3 size: 12 residues. The V end lost 5 bases, the J end lost 8 bases, and 9 bases lay between the germline ends. Looked up from germline, CDR1 is SNHLY and CDR2 is FYNNEI. CDR3 protein: CASSSGQGELFF. CDR3 nucleotide sequence: TGTGCCAGCAGTTCCGGACAGGGGGAGCTGTTTTTT. The whole variable domain, remainder taken from reference TRBV2 and TRBJ2-2, is EPEVTQTPSHQVTQMGQEVILRCVPISNHLYFYWYRQILGQKVEFLVSFYNNEISEKSEIFDDQFSVERPDGSNFTLKIRSTKLEDSAMYFCASSSGQGELFFGEGSRLTVL.